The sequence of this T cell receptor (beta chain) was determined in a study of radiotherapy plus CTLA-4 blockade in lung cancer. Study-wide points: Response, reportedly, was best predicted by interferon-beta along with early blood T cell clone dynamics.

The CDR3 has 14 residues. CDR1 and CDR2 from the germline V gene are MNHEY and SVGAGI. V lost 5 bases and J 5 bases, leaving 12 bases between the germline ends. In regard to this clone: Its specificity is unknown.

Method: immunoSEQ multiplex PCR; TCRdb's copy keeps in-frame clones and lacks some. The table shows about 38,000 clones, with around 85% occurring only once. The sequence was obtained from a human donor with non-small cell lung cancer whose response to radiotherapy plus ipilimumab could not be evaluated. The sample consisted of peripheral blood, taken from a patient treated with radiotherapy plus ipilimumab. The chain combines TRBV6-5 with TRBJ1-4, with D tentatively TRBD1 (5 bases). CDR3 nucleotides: TGTGCCAGCAGTGAAGGGACTCAGAATGAAAAACTGTTTTTT. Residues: CASSEGTQNEKLFF.